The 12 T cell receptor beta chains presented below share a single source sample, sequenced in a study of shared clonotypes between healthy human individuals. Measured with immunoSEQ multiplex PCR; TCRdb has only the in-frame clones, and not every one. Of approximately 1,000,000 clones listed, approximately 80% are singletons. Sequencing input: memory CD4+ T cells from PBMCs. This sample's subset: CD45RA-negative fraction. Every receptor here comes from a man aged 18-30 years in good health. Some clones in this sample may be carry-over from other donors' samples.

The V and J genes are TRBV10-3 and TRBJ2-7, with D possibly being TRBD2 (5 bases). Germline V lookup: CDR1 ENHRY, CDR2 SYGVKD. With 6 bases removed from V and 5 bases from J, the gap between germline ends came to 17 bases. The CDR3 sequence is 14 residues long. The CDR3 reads CAIRGRSPGDEQYF. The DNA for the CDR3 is TGTGCCATCAGGGGGAGATCTCCTGGGGACGAGCAGTACTTC.

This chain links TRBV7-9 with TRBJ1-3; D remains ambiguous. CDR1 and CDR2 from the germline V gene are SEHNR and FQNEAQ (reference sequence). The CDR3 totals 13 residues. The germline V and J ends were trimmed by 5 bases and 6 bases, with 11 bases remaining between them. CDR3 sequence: CASSLGPQNTIYF. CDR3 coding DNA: TGTGCCAGCAGCCTCGGACCGCAAAACACCATATATTTT.

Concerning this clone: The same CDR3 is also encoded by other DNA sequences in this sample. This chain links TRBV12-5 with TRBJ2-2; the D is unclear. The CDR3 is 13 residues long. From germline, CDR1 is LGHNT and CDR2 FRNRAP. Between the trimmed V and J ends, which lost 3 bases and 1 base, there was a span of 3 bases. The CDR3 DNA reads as TGTGCTAGTGGTTTAGAGAACACCGGGGAGCTGTTTTTT. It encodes CASGLENTGELFF.

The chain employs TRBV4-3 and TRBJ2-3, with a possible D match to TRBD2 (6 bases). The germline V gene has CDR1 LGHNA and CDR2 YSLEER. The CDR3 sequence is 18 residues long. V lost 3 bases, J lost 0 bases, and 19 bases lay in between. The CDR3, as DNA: TGCGCCAGCAGCCAGGTTAATAGCGGACGATCTAGCACAGATACGCAGTATTTT. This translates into CASSQVNSGRSSTDTQYF.

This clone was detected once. The CDR3 coding sequence is TGTGCCAGCAGCTTATCGTCACCCCTCATCTACAATGAGCAGTTCTTC. Its translation is CASSLSSPLIYNEQFF. V usage is TRBV7-2 and J usage is TRBJ2-1, with D uncertain. Trimming shortened V by 2 bases and J by 3 bases, and 14 bases separated the two germline ends. The germline CDR1 and CDR2 sequences are SGHTA and FQGNSA. This CDR3 is built from 16 residues.

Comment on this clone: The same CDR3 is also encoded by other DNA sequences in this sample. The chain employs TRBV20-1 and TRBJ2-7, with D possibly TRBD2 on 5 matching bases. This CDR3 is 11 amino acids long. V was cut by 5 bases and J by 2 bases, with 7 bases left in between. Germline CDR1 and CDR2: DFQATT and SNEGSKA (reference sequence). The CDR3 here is CSAPGTYEQYF. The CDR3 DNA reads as TGCAGTGCTCCCGGGACCTACGAGCAGTACTTC.

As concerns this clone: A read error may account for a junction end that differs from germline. The CDR3 DNA reads as TGTGCCAGCAGCCCCGGAGGGGGCGGGAGGGCCTTGGACTTC. Protein sequence: CASSPGGGGRALDF. This chain connects TRBV28 to TRBJ2-7; TRBD2 matches 9 bases. Per germline, CDR1 MDHEN and CDR2 SYDVKM. This CDR3 spans 14 amino acids.

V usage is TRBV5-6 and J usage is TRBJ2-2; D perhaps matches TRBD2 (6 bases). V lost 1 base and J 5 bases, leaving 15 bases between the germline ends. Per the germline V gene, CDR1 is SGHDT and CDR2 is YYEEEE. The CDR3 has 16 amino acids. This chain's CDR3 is CASSLFAGSGTGELFF. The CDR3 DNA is TGTGCCAGCAGCTTGTTTGCGGGAAGTGGGACCGGGGAGCTGTTTTTT. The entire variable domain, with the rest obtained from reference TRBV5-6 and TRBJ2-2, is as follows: DAGVTQSPTHLIKTRGQQVTLRCSPKSGHDTVSWYQQALGQGPQFIFQYYEEEERQRGNFPDRFSGHQFPNYSSELNVNALLLGDSALYLCASSLFAGSGTGELFFGEGSRLTVL.

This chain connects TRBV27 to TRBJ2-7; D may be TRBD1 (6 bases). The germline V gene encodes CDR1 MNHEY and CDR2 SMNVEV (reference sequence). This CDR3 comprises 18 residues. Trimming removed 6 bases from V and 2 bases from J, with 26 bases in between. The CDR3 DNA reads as TGTGCCAGCAGACCCGACCCCCCCCGGCAGGGGCGAACCTACGAGCAGTACTTC. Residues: CASRPDPPRQGRTYEQYF.

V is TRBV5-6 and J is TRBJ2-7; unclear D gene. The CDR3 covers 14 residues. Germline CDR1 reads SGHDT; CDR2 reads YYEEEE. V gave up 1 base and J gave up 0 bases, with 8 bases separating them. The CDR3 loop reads CASSLLGSSYEQYF. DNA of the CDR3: TGTGCCAGCAGCTTGCTTGGCAGCTCCTACGAGCAGTACTTC.

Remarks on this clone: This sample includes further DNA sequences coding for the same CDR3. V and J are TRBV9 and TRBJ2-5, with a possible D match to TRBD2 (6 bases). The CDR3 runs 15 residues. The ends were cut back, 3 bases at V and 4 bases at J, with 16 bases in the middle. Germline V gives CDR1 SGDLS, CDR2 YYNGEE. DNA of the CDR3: TGTGCCAGCAGCGCGGCGGGAACCCGAGGAGAGACCCAGTACTTC. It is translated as CASSAAGTRGETQYF.

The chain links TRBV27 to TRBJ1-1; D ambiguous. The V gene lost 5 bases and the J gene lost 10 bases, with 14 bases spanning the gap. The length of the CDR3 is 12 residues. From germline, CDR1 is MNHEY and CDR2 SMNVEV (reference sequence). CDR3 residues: CASSTQGRTAFF. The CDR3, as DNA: TGTGCCAGCAGTACCCAAGGGCGGACAGCTTTCTTT.